The 18 T cell receptor beta chains listed next were all sequenced from one sample in a study of neurological immune-mediated disorders. TCRdb recomputed calls from the 5' RACE reads with MiXCR, one row per CDR3 protein. This table has 20,000 to 30,000 distinct CDR3 sequences, around 2.5% appearing once. Sequenced: PBMCs. The receptors were sampled from a woman aged 50 to 60 with multiple sclerosis.

The table lists this clonotype with many counts. The chain carries TRBV9 and TRBJ1-3, with TRBD1 as a possible D gene (5 bases). This CDR3 comprises 16 residues. Germline V gene lookup returns CDR1 SGDLS and CDR2 YYNGEE. Deletions cut 4 bases from V and 4 bases from J, with 18 bases between. DNA of the CDR3: TGTGCCAGCAGCCCCCGCGGGGGGAGCGGAGGAAACACCATATATTTT. It encodes CASSPRGGSGGNTIYF.

This clonotype was detected ten times or more. The chain combines TRBV12-3 or TRBV12-4 with TRBJ2-3; no clear D gene. This CDR3 contains 12 residues. The V end was cut by 1 base, the J end by 8 bases, with 7 bases between. The CDR3 is CASSLGGRTQYF. CDR3 nucleotide sequence: TGTGCCAGCAGTTTAGGTGGGCGTACGCAGTATTTT.

This clonotype has at least ten counts. V gene TRBV7-2 combines with J gene TRBJ2-1; unclear D gene. This CDR3 comprises 14 residues. From germline, CDR1 is SGHTA and CDR2 FQGNSA. V lost 1 base, J lost 2 bases, and 6 bases lay in between. CDR3 loop: CASSLDAAYNEQFF. The CDR3 coding sequence is TGTGCCAGCAGCTTAGACGCAGCCTACAATGAGCAGTTCTTC. The full variable domain, in which reference TRBV7-2 and TRBJ2-1 provide the parts outside the CDR3, is GAGVSQSPSNKVTEKGKDVELRCDPISGHTALYWYRQSLGQGLEFLIYFQGNSAPDKSGLPSDRFSAERTGGSVSTLTIQRTQQEDSAVYLCASSLDAAYNEQFFGPGTRLTVL.

This clonotype was observed at least ten times. The V gene is TRBV3-1, the J gene TRBJ2-7; D gene uncertain. The CDR3 sequence is 11 residues long. Germline V CDR1 and CDR2: LGHDT, YNNKEL (reference sequence). V gave up 5 bases and J gave up 2 bases, with 4 bases separating them. The CDR3 loop is CASSSAYEQYF. CDR3 bases: TGTGCCAGCAGCTCTGCCTACGAGCAGTACTTC.

V is TRBV20-1 and J is TRBJ2-1; the D gene is possibly TRBD1 (5 bases). The CDR3 spans 16 residues. The germline V gene has CDR1 DFQATT and CDR2 SNEGSKA (reference sequence). Trimming stripped 0 bases from V and 2 bases from J, with 14 bases between. The CDR3 protein is CSARDRTGPTYNEQFF. The DNA of the CDR3 is TGCAGTGCTAGAGATCGAACAGGTCCGACCTACAATGAGCAGTTCTTC.

This clonotype has at least ten counts. The chain is built from TRBV5-1 and TRBJ2-2; TRBD1 matches 7 bases. V was clipped by 4 bases and J by 2 bases; unmatched bases: 5. This CDR3 has 15 residues. Germline values: CDR1 SGHRS, CDR2 YFSETQ. In nucleotides, the CDR3 is TGCGCCAGCAGCCCGGACAGGAGTAACACCGGGGAGCTGTTTTTT. It translates to CASSPDRSNTGELFF.

The sample holds many counts of this clonotype. The chain carries TRBV7-2 and TRBJ1-2; D is possibly TRBD1 (6 bases). CDR1 is SGHTA and CDR2 is FQGNSA in the germline V gene. CDR3 length equals 16 residues. Trimming removed 5 bases at V and 2 bases at J, with 18 bases between. The CDR3 sequence: CASSQRLGGANYGYTF. CDR3 nucleotide sequence: TGTGCCAGCAGCCAGCGCCTAGGGGGGGCAAACTATGGCTACACCTTC.

This clonotype was recorded many times. The chain combines TRBV5-1 with TRBJ2-7; 9 positions agree with TRBD1. Germline-derived CDR1 and CDR2 are SGHRS and YFSETQ. The V gene end was trimmed by 4 bases and the J gene end by 0 bases; junction bases not matched to a gene: 5. There are 15 residues in the CDR3. DNA of the CDR3: TGCGCCAGCAGCACCGGACAGGGGCGCTCCTACGAGCAGTACTTC. Protein product: CASSTGQGRSYEQYF.

The sample holds many counts of this clonotype. J is TRBJ2-7 and V is TRBV20-1; possibly TRBD2 for D (5 bases). From germline, CDR1 is DFQATT and CDR2 SNEGSKA (reference sequence). This CDR3 spans 14 amino acids. Trimming removed 3 bases from V and 4 bases from J, with 16 bases in between. CDR3 sequence: CSASPTIREYEQYF. The DNA of the CDR3 is TGCAGTGCTAGCCCGACTATTAGAGAGTACGAGCAGTACTTC.

Many counts were recorded for this clonotype. J is TRBJ2-2 and V is TRBV6-2 or TRBV6-3; D may be TRBD1 (6 bases). Per germline, CDR1 MNHEY and CDR2 SVGEGT. V lost 6 bases and J lost 5, with 13 bases in between. This CDR3 region has 14 residues. The CDR3 DNA is TGTGCCAGCAGGACCGGGACACCAACCGGGGAGCTGTTTTTT. It specifies CASRTGTPTGELFF.

Ten or more counts support this clonotype. The chain employs TRBV15 and TRBJ1-1; 8 bases agree with TRBD1. With 1 base clipped from V and 7 bases from J, the junction kept 5 bases outside the gene matches. CDR3 size: 14 residues. Germline V gene lookup returns CDR1 LNHNV and CDR2 YYDKDF (reference sequence). The CDR3 sequence: CATSRARQGHEAFF. In DNA, the CDR3 is TGTGCCACCAGCAGAGCCCGACAGGGGCATGAAGCTTTCTTT.

This clonotype was observed many times. The chain carries TRBV5-1 and TRBJ2-1; 11 bases agree with TRBD1. This CDR3 comprises 14 residues. Trimming at V came to 7 bases and at J to 7 bases, leaving 7 bases not matched to a gene. From germline, CDR1 is SGHRS and CDR2 YFSETQ. CDR3 protein: CASAGQGVLNEQFF. DNA of the CDR3: TGCGCCAGCGCGGGACAGGGGGTGCTTAATGAGCAGTTCTTC.

There are many counts of this clonotype. The DNA of the CDR3 is TGTGCCAGCAGCTCCCCGGTTGGCACTGGGGCCAACGTCCTGACTTTC. This gives the protein CASSSPVGTGANVLTF. The J gene is TRBJ2-6, the V gene TRBV7-9; unclear D gene. The V gene's germline CDR1 is SEHNR and CDR2 FQNEAQ (reference sequence). The V gene lost 4 bases and the J gene lost 2 bases, with 12 bases spanning the gap. CDR3 length equals 16 residues.

Many counts were recorded for this clonotype. The V call is TRBV20-1, the J call TRBJ1-3, with 9 bases identical to TRBD1. The V gene end was trimmed by 1 base and the J gene end by 0 bases; junction bases not matched to a gene: 1. This CDR3 region has 15 residues. The germline CDR1 and CDR2 sequences are DFQATT and SNEGSKA (reference sequence). Here the CDR3 reads CSARGQGGSGNTIYF. CDR3 nucleotide sequence: TGCAGTGCTAGAGGACAGGGGGGCTCTGGAAACACCATATATTTT.

This clonotype was seen more than once but under ten times. The chain employs TRBV20-1 and TRBJ2-7; D is unresolved. CDR1 and CDR2 (germline): DFQATT, SNEGSKA (reference sequence). The CDR3 is 16 amino acids. The V end was cut by 1 base, the J end by 3 bases, with 19 bases between. The chain's CDR3 is CSARASRRPYGYEQYF. The CDR3 coding sequence is TGCAGTGCTAGAGCAAGTAGGAGACCCTATGGCTACGAGCAGTACTTC.

In this sample, this clonotype turned up many times. The chain carries TRBV29-1 and TRBJ1-2; 8 bases fit TRBD1. This CDR3 has 12 amino acids. V lost 7 bases to trimming and J lost 6 bases; unmatched junction nucleotides: 7. Germline CDR1 reads SQVTM; CDR2 reads ANQGSEA. The CDR3 DNA reads TGCAGCGCTATGGGACAGGATGATGGCTACACCTTC. It specifies CSAMGQDDGYTF.

This clonotype was counted ten times or more. The chain recombines TRBV19 with TRBJ2-2; D is uncertain. This CDR3 comprises 12 residues. Germline V gene lookup returns CDR1 LNHDA and CDR2 SQIVND (reference sequence). V was trimmed by 5 bases and J by 5 bases, leaving 6 bases between them. CDR3 in DNA: TGTGCCAGTAGTTACTTAACCGGGGAGCTGTTTTTT. Amino acid sequence: CASSYLTGELFF.

This clonotype was picked up many times. The V and J genes are TRBV20-1 and TRBJ2-1; the D call may be TRBD1 or TRBD2 (5 bases each). This CDR3 contains 14 residues. The V end lost 4 bases, the J end lost 5 bases, and 15 bases lay between the germline ends. Germline values: CDR1 DFQATT, CDR2 SNEGSKA (reference sequence). CDR3 loop: CSAKRGQGNNEQFF. The CDR3 DNA sequence: TGCAGTGCTAAACGGGGTCAGGGTAACAATGAGCAGTTCTTC.